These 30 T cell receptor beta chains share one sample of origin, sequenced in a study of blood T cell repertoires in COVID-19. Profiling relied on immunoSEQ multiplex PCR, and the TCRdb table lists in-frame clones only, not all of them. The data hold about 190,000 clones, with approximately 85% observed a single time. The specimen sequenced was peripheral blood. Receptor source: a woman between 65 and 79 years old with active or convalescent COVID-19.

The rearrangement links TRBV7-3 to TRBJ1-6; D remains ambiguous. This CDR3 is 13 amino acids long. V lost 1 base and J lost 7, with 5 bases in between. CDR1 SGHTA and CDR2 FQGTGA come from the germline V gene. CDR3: CASSLSANSPLHF. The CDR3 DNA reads TGTGCCAGCAGCTTAAGCGCAAATTCACCCCTCCACTTT.

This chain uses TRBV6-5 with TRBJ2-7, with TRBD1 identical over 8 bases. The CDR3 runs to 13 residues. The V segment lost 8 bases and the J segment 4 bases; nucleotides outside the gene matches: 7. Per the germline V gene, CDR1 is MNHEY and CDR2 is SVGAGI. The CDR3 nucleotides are TGTGCCAGCGGCAGGGGGCCCGGGTACGAGCAGTACTTC. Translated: CASGRGPGYEQYF.

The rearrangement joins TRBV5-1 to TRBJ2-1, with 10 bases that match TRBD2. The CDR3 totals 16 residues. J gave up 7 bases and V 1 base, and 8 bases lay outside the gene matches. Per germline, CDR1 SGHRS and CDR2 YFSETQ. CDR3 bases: TGCGCCAGCAGCTTGTGGGCTAGCGGGAGCGGAAATGAGCAGTTCTTC. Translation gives CASSLWASGSGNEQFF.

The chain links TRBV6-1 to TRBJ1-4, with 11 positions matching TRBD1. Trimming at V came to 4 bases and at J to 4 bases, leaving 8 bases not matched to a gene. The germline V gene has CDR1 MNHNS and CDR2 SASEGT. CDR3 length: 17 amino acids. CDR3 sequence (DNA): TGTGCCAGCAGTGCCCTTATGGGACAGGGGGGTAATGAAAAACTGTTTTTT. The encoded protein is CASSALMGQGGNEKLFF.

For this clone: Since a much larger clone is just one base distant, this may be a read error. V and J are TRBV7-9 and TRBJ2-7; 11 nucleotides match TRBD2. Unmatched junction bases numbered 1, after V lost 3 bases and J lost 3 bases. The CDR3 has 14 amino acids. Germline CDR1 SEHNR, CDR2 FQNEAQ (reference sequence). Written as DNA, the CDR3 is TGTGCCAGCAGCTTGACTAGCGGGAACTACGAGCAGTACTTC. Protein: CASSLTSGNYEQYF.

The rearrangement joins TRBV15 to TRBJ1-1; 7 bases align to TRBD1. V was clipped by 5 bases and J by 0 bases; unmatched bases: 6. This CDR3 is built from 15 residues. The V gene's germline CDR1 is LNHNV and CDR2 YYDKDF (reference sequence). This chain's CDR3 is CATSGRQGLNTEAFF. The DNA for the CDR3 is TGTGCCACCAGCGGTCGACAGGGACTGAACACTGAAGCTTTCTTT.

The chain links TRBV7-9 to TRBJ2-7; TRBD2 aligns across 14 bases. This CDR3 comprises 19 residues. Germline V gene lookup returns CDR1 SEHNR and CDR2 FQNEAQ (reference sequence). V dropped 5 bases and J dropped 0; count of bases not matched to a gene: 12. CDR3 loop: CASSAGTSGSLFLSYEQYF. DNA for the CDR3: TGTGCCAGCAGCGCCGGGACTAGCGGGAGCCTGTTTCTCTCCTACGAGCAGTACTTC. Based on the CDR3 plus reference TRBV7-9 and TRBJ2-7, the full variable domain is DTGVSQNPRHKITKRGQNVTFRCDPISEHNRLYWYRQTLGQGPEFLTYFQNEAQLEKSRLLSDRFSAERPKGSFSTLEIQRTEQGDSAMYLCASSAGTSGSLFLSYEQYFGPGTRLTVT.

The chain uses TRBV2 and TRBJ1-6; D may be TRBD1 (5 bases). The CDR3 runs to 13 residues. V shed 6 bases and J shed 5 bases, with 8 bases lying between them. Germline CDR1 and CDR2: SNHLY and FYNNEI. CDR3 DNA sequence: TGTGCCAGCAGACAGGACCATAATTCACCCCTCCACTTT. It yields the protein CASRQDHNSPLHF.

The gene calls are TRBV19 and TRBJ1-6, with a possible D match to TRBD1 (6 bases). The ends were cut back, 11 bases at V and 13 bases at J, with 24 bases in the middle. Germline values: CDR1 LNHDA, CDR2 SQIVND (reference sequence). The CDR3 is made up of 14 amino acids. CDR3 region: CAASGDARFRPLHF. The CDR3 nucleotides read TGTGCCGCCTCAGGGGACGCTAGATTCAGGCCCCTCCACTTT.

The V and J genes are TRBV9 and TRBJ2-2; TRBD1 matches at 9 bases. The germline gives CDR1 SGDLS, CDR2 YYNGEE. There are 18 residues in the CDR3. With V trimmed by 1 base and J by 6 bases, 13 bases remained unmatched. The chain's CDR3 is CASSVSPPGQGRPGELFF. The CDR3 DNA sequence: TGTGCCAGCAGCGTATCCCCTCCGGGACAGGGTCGTCCCGGGGAGCTGTTTTTT.

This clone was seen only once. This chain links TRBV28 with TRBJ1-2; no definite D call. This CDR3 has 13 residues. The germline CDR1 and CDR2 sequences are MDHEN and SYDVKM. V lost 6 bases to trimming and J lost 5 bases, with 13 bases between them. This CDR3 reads CASSPIVGYGYTF. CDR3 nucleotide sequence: TGTGCCAGCAGCCCTATCGTCGGGTATGGCTACACCTTC.

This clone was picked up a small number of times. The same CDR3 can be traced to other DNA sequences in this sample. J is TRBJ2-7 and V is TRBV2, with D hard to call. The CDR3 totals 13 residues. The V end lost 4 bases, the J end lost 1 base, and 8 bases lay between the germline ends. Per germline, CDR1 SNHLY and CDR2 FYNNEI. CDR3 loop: CASSVRVSYEQYF. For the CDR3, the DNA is TGTGCCAGCAGTGTCCGAGTGTCCTACGAGCAGTACTTC. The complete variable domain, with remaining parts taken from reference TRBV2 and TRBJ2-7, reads EPEVTQTPSHQVTQMGQEVILRCVPISNHLYFYWYRQILGQKVEFLVSFYNNEISEKSEIFDDQFSVERPDGSNFTLKIRSTKLEDSAMYFCASSVRVSYEQYFGPGTRLTVT.

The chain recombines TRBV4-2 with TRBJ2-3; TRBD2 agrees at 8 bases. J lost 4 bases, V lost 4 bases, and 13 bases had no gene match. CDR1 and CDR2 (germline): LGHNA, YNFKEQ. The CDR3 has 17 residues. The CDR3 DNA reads TGTGCCAGCAGCCGTCAATCCCCGGGACTAGTTCCAGATACGCAGTATTTT. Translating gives CASSRQSPGLVPDTQYF.

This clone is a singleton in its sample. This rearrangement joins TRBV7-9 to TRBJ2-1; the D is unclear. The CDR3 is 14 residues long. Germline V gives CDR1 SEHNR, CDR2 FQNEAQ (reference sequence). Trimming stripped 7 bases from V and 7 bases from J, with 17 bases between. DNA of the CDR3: TGTGCCAGCACCCCGTATGCAGGTTTGAATGAGCAGTTCTTC. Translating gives CASTPYAGLNEQFF.

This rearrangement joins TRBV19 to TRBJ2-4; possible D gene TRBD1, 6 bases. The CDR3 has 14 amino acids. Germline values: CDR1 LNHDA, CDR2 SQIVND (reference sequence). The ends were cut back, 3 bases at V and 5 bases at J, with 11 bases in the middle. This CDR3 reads CASSIQGRQNIQYF. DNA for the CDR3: TGTGCCAGTAGTATCCAGGGGCGACAAAACATTCAGTACTTC.

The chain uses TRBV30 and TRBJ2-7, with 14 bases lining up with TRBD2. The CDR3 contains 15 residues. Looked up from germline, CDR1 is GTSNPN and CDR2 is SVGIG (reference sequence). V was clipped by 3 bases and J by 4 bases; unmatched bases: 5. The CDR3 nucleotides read TGTGCCTGGAGCGTGACTAGCGGGAGGGGGTACGAGCAGTACTTC. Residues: CAWSVTSGRGYEQYF.

CDR3 amino acids: CASSQVQGGEQFF. CDR3 DNA sequence: TGTGCCAGCAGCCAAGTCCAGGGGGGTGAGCAGTTCTTC. V is TRBV3-1 (or the pseudogene TRBV3-2) and J is TRBJ2-1; D possibly corresponds to TRBD1 (7 bases). The CDR3 runs to 13 residues. Germline V CDR1 and CDR2: LGHDT, YNNKEL (reference sequence). Trimming took 1 base from V and 9 from J, leaving 10 bases between them.

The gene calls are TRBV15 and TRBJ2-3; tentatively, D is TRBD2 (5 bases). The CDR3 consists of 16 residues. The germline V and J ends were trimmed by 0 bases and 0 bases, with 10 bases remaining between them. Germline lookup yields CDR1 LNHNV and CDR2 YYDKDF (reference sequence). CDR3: CATSRDRPGSTDTQYF. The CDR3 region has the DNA TGTGCCACCAGCAGAGATCGCCCGGGAAGCACAGATACGCAGTATTTT.

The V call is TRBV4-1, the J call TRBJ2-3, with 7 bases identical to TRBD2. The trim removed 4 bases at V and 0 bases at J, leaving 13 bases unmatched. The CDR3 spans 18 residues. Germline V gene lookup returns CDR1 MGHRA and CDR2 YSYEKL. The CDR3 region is CASSPEAGAKLSTDTQYF. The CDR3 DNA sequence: TGCGCCAGCAGCCCCGAGGCGGGAGCCAAGCTTAGCACAGATACGCAGTATTTT.

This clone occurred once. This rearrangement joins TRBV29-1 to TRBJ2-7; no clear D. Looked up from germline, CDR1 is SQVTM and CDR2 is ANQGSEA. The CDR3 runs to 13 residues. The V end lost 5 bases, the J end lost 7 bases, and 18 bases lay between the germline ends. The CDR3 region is CSVNVGRHTEQYF. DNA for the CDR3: TGCAGCGTTAATGTGGGCAGGCACACTGAGCAGTACTTC.

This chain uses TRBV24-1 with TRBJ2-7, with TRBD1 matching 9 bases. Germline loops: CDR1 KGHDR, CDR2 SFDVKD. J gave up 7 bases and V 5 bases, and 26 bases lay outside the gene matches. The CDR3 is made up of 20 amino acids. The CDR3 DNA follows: TGTGCCACCAGTGGCCCCCAGGGGACAGGGAGTTGGGGAGATCGTCGGGAGCAGTACTTC. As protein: CATSGPQGTGSWGDRREQYF.

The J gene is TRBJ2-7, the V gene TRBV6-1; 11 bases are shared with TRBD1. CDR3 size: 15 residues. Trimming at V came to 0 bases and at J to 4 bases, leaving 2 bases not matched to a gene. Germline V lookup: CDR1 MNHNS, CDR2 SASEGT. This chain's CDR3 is CASSEAGTGGYEQYF. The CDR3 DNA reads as TGTGCCAGCAGTGAAGCGGGGACAGGGGGTTACGAGCAGTACTTC.

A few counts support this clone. As DNA, the CDR3 is TGCAGTGCTAGTGGCCAGGGAGGCACTGAAGCTTTCTTT. The encoded protein is CSASGQGGTEAFF. The chain carries TRBV20-1 and TRBJ1-1; D perhaps matches TRBD1 (5 bases). The V gene lost 3 bases and the J gene lost 4 bases, with 12 bases spanning the gap. Germline CDR1 DFQATT, CDR2 SNEGSKA (reference sequence). There are 13 residues in the CDR3.

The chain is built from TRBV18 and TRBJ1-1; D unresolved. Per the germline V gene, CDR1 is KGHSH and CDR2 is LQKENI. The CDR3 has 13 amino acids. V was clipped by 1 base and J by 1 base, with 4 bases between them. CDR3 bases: TGTGCCAGCTCACCACACAAGAACACTGAAGCTTTCTTT. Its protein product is CASSPHKNTEAFF. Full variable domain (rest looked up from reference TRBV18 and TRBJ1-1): NAGVMQNPRHLVRRRGQEARLRCSPMKGHSHVYWYRQLPEEGLKFMVYLQKENIIDESGMPKERFSAEFPKEGPSILRIQQVVRGDSAAYFCASSPHKNTEAFFGQGTRLTVV.

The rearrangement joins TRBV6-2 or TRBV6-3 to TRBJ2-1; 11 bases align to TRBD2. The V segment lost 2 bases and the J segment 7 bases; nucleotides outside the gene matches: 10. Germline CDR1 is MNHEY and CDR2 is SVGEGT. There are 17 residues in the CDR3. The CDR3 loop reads CASSYGPPLAGANEQFF. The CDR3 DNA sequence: TGTGCCAGCAGTTACGGTCCCCCACTAGCGGGAGCGAATGAGCAGTTCTTC.

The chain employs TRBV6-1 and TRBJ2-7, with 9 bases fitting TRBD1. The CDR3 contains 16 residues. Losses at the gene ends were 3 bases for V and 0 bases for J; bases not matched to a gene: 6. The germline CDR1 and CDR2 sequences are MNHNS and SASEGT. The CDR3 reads CASSDRDRALSYEQYF. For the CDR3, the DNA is TGTGCCAGCAGTGACCGGGACAGGGCGCTCTCCTACGAGCAGTACTTC.

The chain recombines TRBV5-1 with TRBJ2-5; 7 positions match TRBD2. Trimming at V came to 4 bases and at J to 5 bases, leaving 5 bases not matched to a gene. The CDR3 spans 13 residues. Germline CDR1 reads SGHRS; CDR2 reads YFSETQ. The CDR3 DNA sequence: TGCGCCAGCAGCCCGGGAGGCTGGGAGACCCAGTACTTC. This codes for CASSPGGWETQYF.

The CDR3 DNA is TGTGCCAGCAGCTATACCGGGAGGTTACACGAGCAGTACTTC. Translation: CASSYTGRLHEQYF. This chain joins TRBV5-6 and TRBJ2-7; 7 bases are shared with TRBD2. Germline values: CDR1 SGHDT, CDR2 YYEEEE. The V and J ends lost 3 bases and 5 bases, in that order; junction bases with no gene match: 8. This CDR3 is 14 amino acids long.

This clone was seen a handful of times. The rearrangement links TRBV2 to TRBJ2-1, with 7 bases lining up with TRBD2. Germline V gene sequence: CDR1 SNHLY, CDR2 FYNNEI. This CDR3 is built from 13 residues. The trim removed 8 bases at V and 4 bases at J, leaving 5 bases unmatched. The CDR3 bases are TGTGCCAGCGGGAGGGGCTCTTACAATGAGCAGTTCTTC. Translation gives CASGRGSYNEQFF.

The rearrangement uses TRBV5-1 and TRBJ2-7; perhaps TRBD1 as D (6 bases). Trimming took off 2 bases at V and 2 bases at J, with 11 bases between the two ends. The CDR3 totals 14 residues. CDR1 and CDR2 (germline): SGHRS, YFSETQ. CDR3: CASSFRGQPYEQYF. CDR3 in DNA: TGCGCCAGCAGCTTCCGGGGACAACCCTACGAGCAGTACTTC.